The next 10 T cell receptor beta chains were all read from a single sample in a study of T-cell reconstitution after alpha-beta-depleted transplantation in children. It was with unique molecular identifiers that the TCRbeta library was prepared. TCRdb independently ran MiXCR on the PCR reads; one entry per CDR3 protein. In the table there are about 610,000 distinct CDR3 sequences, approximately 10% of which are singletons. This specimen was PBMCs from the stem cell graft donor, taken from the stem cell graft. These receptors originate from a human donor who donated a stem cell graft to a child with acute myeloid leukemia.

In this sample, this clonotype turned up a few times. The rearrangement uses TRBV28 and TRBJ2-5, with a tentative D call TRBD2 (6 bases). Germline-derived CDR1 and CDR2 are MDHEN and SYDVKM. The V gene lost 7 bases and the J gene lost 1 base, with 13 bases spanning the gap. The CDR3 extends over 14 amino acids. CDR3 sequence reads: CASTRGGTQETQYF. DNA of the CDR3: TGTGCCAGCACTCGAGGAGGGACCCAAGAGACCCAGTACTTC.

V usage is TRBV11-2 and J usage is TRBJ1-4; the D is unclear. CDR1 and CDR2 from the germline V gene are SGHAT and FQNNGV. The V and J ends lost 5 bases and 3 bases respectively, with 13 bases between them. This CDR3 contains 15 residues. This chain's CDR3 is CASSPGGRPNEKLFF. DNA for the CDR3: TGTGCCAGCAGCCCCGGAGGGCGTCCTAATGAAAAACTGTTTTTT.

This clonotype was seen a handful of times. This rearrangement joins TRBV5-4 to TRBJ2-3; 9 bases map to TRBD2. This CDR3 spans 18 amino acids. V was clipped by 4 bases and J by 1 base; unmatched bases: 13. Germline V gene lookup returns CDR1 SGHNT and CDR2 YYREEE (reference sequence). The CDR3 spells CASSIGLLIAGGTDTQYF. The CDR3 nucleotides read TGTGCCAGCAGCATTGGACTCCTCATAGCGGGAGGCACAGATACGCAGTATTTT.

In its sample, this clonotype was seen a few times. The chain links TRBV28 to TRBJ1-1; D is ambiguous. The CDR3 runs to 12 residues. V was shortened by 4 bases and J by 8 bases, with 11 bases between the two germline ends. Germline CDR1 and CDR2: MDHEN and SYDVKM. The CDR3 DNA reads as TGTGCCAGCAGTTCTGGCCCCACGGAAGCTTTCTTT. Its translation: CASSSGPTEAFF. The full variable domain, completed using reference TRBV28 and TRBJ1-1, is DVKVTQSSRYLVKRTGEKVFLECVQDMDHENMFWYRQDPGLGLRLIYFSYDVKMKEKGDIPEGYSVSREKKERFSLILESASTNQTSMYLCASSSGPTEAFFGQGTRLTVV.

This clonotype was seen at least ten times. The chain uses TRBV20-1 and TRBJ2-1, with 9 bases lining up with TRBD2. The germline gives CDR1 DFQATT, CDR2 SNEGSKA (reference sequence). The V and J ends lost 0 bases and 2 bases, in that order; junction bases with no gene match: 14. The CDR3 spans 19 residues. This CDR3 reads CSAREDTSYSGSTYNEQFF. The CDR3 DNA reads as TGCAGTGCTAGAGAGGACACTTCATATAGCGGGAGCACCTACAATGAGCAGTTCTTC.

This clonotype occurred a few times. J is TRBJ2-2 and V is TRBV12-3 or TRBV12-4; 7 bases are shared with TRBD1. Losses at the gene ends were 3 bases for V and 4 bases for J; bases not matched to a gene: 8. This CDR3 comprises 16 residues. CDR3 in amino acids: CASSFRGQTATGELFF. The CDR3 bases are TGTGCCAGCAGTTTTCGGGGACAGACGGCCACCGGGGAGCTGTTTTTT.

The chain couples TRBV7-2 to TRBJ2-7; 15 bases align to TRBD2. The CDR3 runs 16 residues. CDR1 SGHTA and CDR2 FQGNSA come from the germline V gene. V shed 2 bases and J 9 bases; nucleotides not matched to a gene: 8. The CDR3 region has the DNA TGTGCCAGCAGCTTAAGCGGGGGACTAGCGGGAGGAGGGCAGTACTTC. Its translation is CASSLSGGLAGGGQYF.

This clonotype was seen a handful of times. CDR3 protein: CASSLRGTGNPQETQYF. The DNA of the CDR3 is TGTGCCAGCAGCTTACGTGGGACAGGGAACCCCCAAGAGACCCAGTACTTC. V and J are TRBV7-3 and TRBJ2-5, with TRBD1 matching 9 bases. The V gene's germline CDR1 is SGHTA and CDR2 FQGTGA. V shed 2 bases and J 1 base; nucleotides not matched to a gene: 8. The CDR3 totals 17 residues.

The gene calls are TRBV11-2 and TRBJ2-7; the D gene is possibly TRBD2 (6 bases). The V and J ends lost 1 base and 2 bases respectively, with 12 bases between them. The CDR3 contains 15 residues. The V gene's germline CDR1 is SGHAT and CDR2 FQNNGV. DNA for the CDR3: TGTGCCAGCAGCTTAGTCGGGCGGGACCCCTACGAGCAGTACTTC. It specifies CASSLVGRDPYEQYF.

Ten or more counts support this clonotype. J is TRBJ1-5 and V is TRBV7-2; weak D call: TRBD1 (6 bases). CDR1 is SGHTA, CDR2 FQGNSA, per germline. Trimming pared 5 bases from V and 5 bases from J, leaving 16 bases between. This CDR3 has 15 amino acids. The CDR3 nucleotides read TGTGCCAGCAGCCCGGCACAGGGTACACATCAGCCCCAGCATTTT. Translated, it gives CASSPAQGTHQPQHF. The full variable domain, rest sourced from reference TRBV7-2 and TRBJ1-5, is GAGVSQSPSNKVTEKGKDVELRCDPISGHTALYWYRQSLGQGLEFLIYFQGNSAPDKSGLPSDRFSAERTGGSVSTLTIQRTQQEDSAVYLCASSPAQGTHQPQHFGDGTRLSIL.